This T cell receptor beta chain derives from a study of cytomegalovirus exposure and HLA in healthy donors. Study details: The roughly 670 first-cohort repertoires shared a platform with the approximately 130 validation repertoires, as reported in a later analysis.

The CDR3 runs 11 residues. Germline V gene lookup returns CDR1 MDHEN and CDR2 SYDVKM. Deletions cut 5 bases from V and 6 bases from J, with 7 bases between. With respect to this clone: Its cognate antigen is unknown.

Study results and caveats: A classifier reportedly called cytomegalovirus status with high sensitivity and specificity. Through in vitro validation, three CMV-associated chains were shown to be specific for CMV antigens. In the roughly 120 validation repertoires, a later analysis found that first-cohort TCR clusters tended to co-occur.

The data were produced by immunoSEQ multiplex PCR, yet TCRdb's version contains in-frame clones alone and is incomplete. The repertoire has tens of thousands of clones, about 90% of them found once; the top ten carry 1% to 1.5%. The chain joins TRBV28 to TRBJ1-1, with D uncertain. The sequence derives from a woman under 30 in good health and CMV-seronegative. Sequencing was carried out using PBMCs. CDR3 coding DNA: TGTGCCAGCAGTCCACTCTCTGAAGCTTTCTTT. It codes for CASSPLSEAFF.